These 17 T cell receptor beta chains were sequenced from one sample in a study of T cells in Graves' hyperthyroidism and ophthalmopathy. Amplification of TCR beta CDR3 regions used RNA as the template. Researchers ran a first-round RT-PCR on the TCR CDR3 using the HTBI primer set. MiXCR, applied by TCRdb to the multiplex PCR reads, yields one record per CDR3 protein. The table lists 250,000 to 350,000 distinct CDR3 sequences, around 22% of them singletons. Sequenced input: blood. The receptors were gathered from a man under 40 with Graves' ophthalmopathy.

V gene TRBV19 combines with J gene TRBJ1-1; D not resolved. Germline V gene data show CDR1 as LNHDA and CDR2 as SQIVND (reference sequence). Trimming shortened V by 1 base and J by 5 bases, and 8 bases separated the two germline ends. The CDR3 sequence is 13 residues long. The CDR3, as DNA: TGTGCCAGTAGTATAGTCGCCGGAACTGAAGCTTTCTTT. This translates into CASSIVAGTEAFF.

The V call is TRBV18, the J call TRBJ2-7; D remains unclear. The V gene's germline CDR1 is KGHSH and CDR2 LQKENI. The V gene lost 2 bases and the J gene lost 0 bases, with 8 bases spanning the gap. There are 14 residues in the CDR3. The CDR3 nucleotides read TGTGCCAGCTCACCATCCCTGAGCTCCTACGAGCAGTACTTC. Its translation is CASSPSLSSYEQYF.

This chain joins TRBV7-2 and TRBJ2-3; TRBD1 might be the D (5 bases). There are 13 residues in the CDR3. The ends were cut back, 5 bases at V and 6 bases at J, with 12 bases in the middle. The germline V gene encodes CDR1 SGHTA and CDR2 FQGNSA. CDR3 sequence: CASSQPPGDTQYF. The CDR3 nucleotides are TGTGCCAGCAGCCAGCCCCCAGGGGATACGCAGTATTTT.

CDR3 region: CASSLTGVAGGEQFF. The CDR3 DNA sequence: TGTGCCAGCAGCTTAACAGGGGTAGCGGGAGGCGAGCAGTTCTTC. The chain is built from TRBV7-9 and TRBJ2-1; TRBD2 agrees at 10 bases. V shed 2 bases, J shed 10 bases, and the junction held 8 bases outside the gene matches. CDR3 length equals 15 residues. Germline values: CDR1 SEHNR, CDR2 FQNEAQ (reference sequence).

This clonotype was recorded at least ten times. CDR3 in DNA: TGCAGTGCTAGAAATCCGGGGGGGTACGAGCAGTACTTC. Residues: CSARNPGGYEQYF. The chain couples TRBV20-1 to TRBJ2-7, with TRBD2 matching 8 bases. The CDR3 spans 13 residues. Looked up from germline, CDR1 is DFQATT and CDR2 is SNEGSKA (reference sequence). With 2 bases clipped from V and 4 bases from J, the junction kept 4 bases outside the gene matches.

This clonotype was observed at least ten times. This chain links TRBV5-6 with TRBJ2-3, with 8 bases identical to TRBD1. The CDR3 runs 14 residues. Germline lookup yields CDR1 SGHDT and CDR2 YYEEEE. Unmatched junction bases numbered 2, after V lost 4 bases and J lost 1 base. The CDR3 loop is CASSAGQGTDTQYF. CDR3 sequence (DNA): TGTGCCAGCAGCGCGGGACAGGGCACAGATACGCAGTATTTT.

This clonotype has more than one count but fewer than ten. V is TRBV12-3 or TRBV12-4 and J is TRBJ1-4; 7 nucleotides agree with TRBD1. There are 13 residues in the CDR3. Trimming cost V 7 bases and J 10 bases; bases outside gene matches: 9. The CDR3 loop reads CASTQGGVGKLFF. CDR3 in DNA: TGTGCCAGCACCCAGGGGGGGGTAGGAAAACTGTTTTTT.

In this sample, this clonotype turned up many times. The CDR3 DNA is TGTGCCAGCAGCCCACTCCGGACTAGCGGGAAGAATGAGCAGTTCTTC. Translating it yields CASSPLRTSGKNEQFF. The chain is built from TRBV28 and TRBJ2-1; 12 nucleotides align to TRBD2. The CDR3 is made up of 16 amino acids. The V segment lost 6 bases and the J segment 7 bases; nucleotides outside the gene matches: 10. Germline V CDR1 and CDR2: MDHEN, SYDVKM. The full variable domain, with the rest looked up from reference TRBV28 and TRBJ2-1, is DVKVTQSSRYLVKRTGEKVFLECVQDMDHENMFWYRQDPGLGLRLIYFSYDVKMKEKGDIPEGYSVSREKKERFSLILESASTNQTSMYLCASSPLRTSGKNEQFFGPGTRLTVL.

This clonotype showed up many times. This rearrangement joins TRBV2 to TRBJ2-2; D gene ambiguous. The CDR3 is 14 residues long. V was trimmed by 4 bases and J by 2 bases, leaving 8 bases between them. Looked up from germline, CDR1 is SNHLY and CDR2 is FYNNEI. In DNA form, the CDR3 reads TGTGCCAGCAGTGTAGCTCCTAACACCGGGGAGCTGTTTTTT. It encodes CASSVAPNTGELFF.

The chain recombines TRBV7-9 with TRBJ2-7; D is possibly TRBD1 (6 bases). The J call may be wrong; the DNA end is better matched by TRBJ2-1. Germline V gene lookup returns CDR1 SEHNR and CDR2 FQNEAQ (reference sequence). This CDR3 has 16 residues. CDR3 coding DNA: TGTGCCAGCAGCTTAGTATCCAGGGGAAGGTCCTACGAGCAGTTCTTC. It encodes CASSLVSRGRSYEQFF.

The chain is built from TRBV24-1 and TRBJ2-3; 7 bases align to TRBD2. J lost 2 bases, V lost 3 bases, and 4 bases had no gene match. Looked up from germline, CDR1 is KGHDR and CDR2 is SFDVKD. CDR3 size: 15 residues. For the CDR3, the DNA is TGTGCCACCAGTGATCAAGCGGGACCCACAGATACGCAGTATTTT. As protein: CATSDQAGPTDTQYF.

This chain links TRBV28 with TRBJ2-3, with TRBD2 matching 11 bases. This CDR3 comprises 17 residues. J lost 6 bases, V lost 7 bases, and 15 bases had no gene match. From germline, CDR1 is MDHEN and CDR2 SYDVKM. CDR3 coding DNA: TGTGCCAGCACCCTGGGGCCACTAGCGGGAGAGGATGATACGCAGTATTTT. This translates into CASTLGPLAGEDDTQYF.

The chain joins TRBV24-1 to TRBJ2-1; D is undetermined. V dropped 3 bases and J dropped 9 bases, with 11 bases sitting between them. Germline lookup yields CDR1 KGHDR and CDR2 SFDVKD. The CDR3 is 13 residues long. CDR3 amino acids: CATSDRPTLEQFF. The CDR3 bases are TGTGCCACCAGTGATAGGCCCACACTTGAGCAGTTCTTC.

A note on this clonotype: One end of the junction is discordant with germline, which a read error may explain. The chain links TRBV14 to TRBJ2-1; 7 bases line up with TRBD1. The CDR3 extends over 14 amino acids. The germline V gene encodes CDR1 SGHDN and CDR2 FVKESK. CDR3 residues: CASTRDSGPNKQFF. The CDR3, as DNA: TGTGCCAGCACCCGGGACAGCGGTCCCAATAAGCAGTTCTTC.

The chain joins TRBV19 to TRBJ2-1, with 13 bases aligning to TRBD2. The CDR3 runs to 17 residues. V lost 5 bases, J lost 5 bases, and 9 bases stayed unmatched. The V gene's germline CDR1 is LNHDA and CDR2 SQIVND (reference sequence). CDR3 nucleotide sequence: TGTGCCAGTAGTCGGTCCGGGACTAGCGGGACGAACAATGAGCAGTTCTTC. It is translated as CASSRSGTSGTNNEQFF.

This clonotype was detected only once. This could be a read error, since a much larger clone is one nucleotide away. As the CDR3 is not closed by the conserved phenylalanine or tryptophan, this likely results from a read error. The chain employs TRBV30 and TRBJ2-2; D is uncertain. The germline V gene has CDR1 GTSNPN and CDR2 SVGIG (reference sequence). V lost 4 bases to trimming and J lost 1 base, with 4 bases between them. The CDR3 contains 12 residues. The DNA of the CDR3 is TGTGCCTGGACCTGGAACACCGGGGAGCTGTTTCTT. Encoded protein: CAWTWNTGELFL.

This chain uses TRBV6-1 with TRBJ1-1; D not resolved. Germline-derived CDR1 and CDR2 are MNHNS and SASEGT. The CDR3 totals 11 residues. V was clipped by 10 bases and J by 7 bases, with 13 bases between them. The CDR3 coding sequence is TGTGCCACCTGCTTGGGTGGTGAAGCTTTCTTT. It specifies CATCLGGEAFF.